These 26 T cell receptor beta chains were sequenced from one sample in a study of T cells in Graves' hyperthyroidism and ophthalmopathy. RNA transcripts served as the template for amplifying TCR beta CDR3 regions. HTBI primers were employed in a first-round RT-PCR of the TCR CDR3. MiXCR was run by TCRdb on the multiplex PCR reads, yielding one entry per CDR3 protein. Of around 440,000 distinct CDR3 sequences in the sample, 15% to 19% were seen once. Sequencing used blood. These receptors all come from a woman between 18 and 29 years old with Graves' hyperthyroidism.

In this sample, this clonotype turned up many times. The chain recombines TRBV12-3 or TRBV12-4 with TRBJ2-3; tentatively, D is TRBD2 (6 bases). Trimming removed 0 bases at V and 6 bases at J, with 10 bases between. This CDR3 has 14 residues. The CDR3 DNA reads as TGTGCCAGCAGTTTAGCGCAGGGAGGTGATACGCAGTATTTT. Amino acid sequence: CASSLAQGGDTQYF.

At least ten counts were recorded for this clonotype. The V gene is TRBV7-9, the J gene TRBJ1-1, with D unclear. The CDR3 length is 13 residues. Trimming stripped 8 bases from V and 1 base from J, with 11 bases between. Germline-derived CDR1 and CDR2 are SEHNR and FQNEAQ (reference sequence). CDR3 coding DNA: TGTGCCAGCCACCGGACCGCGAACACTGAAGCTTTCTTT. It codes for CASHRTANTEAFF.

This clonotype was seen many times. This rearrangement joins TRBV6-1 to TRBJ1-1; D ambiguous. This CDR3 is built from 14 residues. V shed 7 bases and J shed 5 bases, with 17 bases lying between them. Germline V lookup: CDR1 MNHNS, CDR2 SASEGT. The CDR3 is CASTVGQGRTEAFF. The CDR3 DNA sequence: TGTGCCAGCACGGTAGGGCAAGGGAGGACTGAAGCTTTCTTT.

This clonotype was seen ten or more times. The chain combines TRBV12-3 or TRBV12-4 with TRBJ1-5; D unclear. The CDR3 is 15 amino acids. V lost 2 bases and J lost 2, with 10 bases in between. CDR3 loop: CASSLKGIGNQPQHF. CDR3 nucleotide sequence: TGTGCCAGCAGTTTAAAGGGTATAGGCAATCAGCCCCAGCATTTT.

This clonotype has a count of ten or more. The chain carries TRBV11-2 and TRBJ1-2; D not resolved. Germline assignment: CDR1 SGHAT and CDR2 FQNNGV. The CDR3 has 12 amino acids. The ends were cut back, 1 base at V and 12 bases at J, with 12 bases in the middle. In DNA, the CDR3 is TGTGCCAGCAGCTTAGGCCCGATTGTGGACACCTTC. Its translation: CASSLGPIVDTF. The full variable domain, its missing parts supplied by reference TRBV11-2 and TRBJ1-2, is EAGVAQSPRYKIIEKRQSVAFWCNPISGHATLYWYQQILGQGPKLLIQFQNNGVVDDSQLPKDRFSAERLKGVDSTLKIQPAKLEDSAVYLCASSLGPIVDTFGSGTRLTVV.

This clonotype was seen many times. The chain has TRBV5-1 and TRBJ2-3; D tentatively fits TRBD1 or TRBD2 (5 bases each). Germline V gene sequence: CDR1 SGHRS, CDR2 YFSETQ. Trimming removed 2 bases from V and 3 bases from J, with 13 bases in between. CDR3 length equals 15 residues. DNA of the CDR3: TGCGCCAGCAGCTTCGCGCAGGGCGGGACAGATACGCAGTATTTT. This encodes CASSFAQGGTDTQYF.

As concerns this clonotype: Just one base apart from a much larger clone, this may be a read error. The V and J genes are TRBV6-2 or TRBV6-3 and TRBJ2-7; D unresolved. Germline values: CDR1 MNHEY, CDR2 SVGEGT. The CDR3 sequence is 12 residues long. The CDR3 region is CTSSPSTYEQYF. As DNA, the CDR3 is TGTACCAGCAGTCCTAGTACCTACGAGCAGTACTTC.

This clonotype was seen ten or more times. This chain connects TRBV12-3 or TRBV12-4 to TRBJ1-2; the D is unclear. The V and J ends lost 3 bases and 4 bases respectively, with 12 bases between them. The CDR3 is 14 residues long. The CDR3 sequence is CASSFYDRGYGYTF. CDR3 bases: TGTGCCAGCAGTTTTTATGATCGGGGCTATGGCTACACCTTC.

In this sample, this clonotype turned up many times. V and J are TRBV7-3 and TRBJ1-1; D possibly corresponds to TRBD1 (5 bases). The V gene's germline CDR1 is SGHTA and CDR2 FQGTGA. With 11 bases removed from V and 4 bases from J, the gap between germline ends came to 17 bases. The CDR3 consists of 13 residues. DNA of the CDR3: TGTGCCTCGTCCTCGGGGGGACTCACTGAAGCTTTCTTT. Translating gives CASSSGGLTEAFF.

This clonotype appeared many times. The gene calls are TRBV18 and TRBJ2-7; 8 positions agree with TRBD1. Germline V gene data show CDR1 as KGHSH and CDR2 as LQKENI. CDR3 size: 16 residues. V gave up 6 bases and J gave up 2 bases; unmatched junction bases: 12. The chain's CDR3 is CASSGDRGKTTYEQYF. DNA for the CDR3: TGTGCCAGCTCGGGTGACAGGGGCAAAACTACCTACGAGCAGTACTTC.

The chain combines TRBV5-8 with TRBJ1-2; D remains ambiguous. Germline CDR1 and CDR2: SGHTS and YDEGEE. The CDR3 length is 15 residues. The V end lost 0 bases, the J end lost 2 bases, and 11 bases lay between the germline ends. The CDR3 here is CASSLGGIGNYGYTF. The CDR3 DNA follows: TGTGCCAGCAGCTTGGGCGGGATAGGGAACTATGGCTACACCTTC.

The V call is TRBV13, the J call TRBJ2-4; tentative D call: TRBD1 (6 bases). Germline loops: CDR1 PRHDT, CDR2 FYEKMQ (reference sequence). V was cut by 3 bases and J by 1 base, with 22 bases left in between. The CDR3 length is 19 residues. CDR3 sequence: CASSFPQGTNTEAKNIQYF. DNA for the CDR3: TGTGCCAGCAGCTTCCCACAGGGTACGAACACCGAGGCCAAAAACATTCAGTACTTC.

This clonotype was recorded many times. This sequence joins TRBV5-1 and TRBJ1-2; D is unresolved. The CDR3 is 16 residues long. The germline V gene encodes CDR1 SGHRS and CDR2 YFSETQ. Trimming pared 0 bases from V and 0 bases from J, leaving 12 bases between. In DNA, the CDR3 is TGCGCCAGCAGCTTGGCCCGGACGGCAGCTAACTATGGCTACACCTTC. Protein product: CASSLARTAANYGYTF.

This clonotype has a count of ten or more. The chain combines TRBV28 with TRBJ1-6, with a tentative D call TRBD1 (5 bases). CDR1 is MDHEN, CDR2 SYDVKM, per germline. The CDR3 runs 17 residues. V lost 6 bases, J lost 0 bases, and 15 bases lay in between. CDR3 protein: CASSQRQLSSYNSPLHF. The CDR3, as DNA: TGTGCCAGCAGCCAGAGACAGCTCTCCTCCTATAATTCACCCCTCCACTTT.

This clonotype was seen many times. The chain links TRBV11-3 to TRBJ2-1; tentative D call: TRBD1 (5 bases). Germline CDR1 and CDR2: SGHNT and YENEEA. V was cut by 9 bases and J by 8 bases, with 17 bases left in between. This CDR3 contains 13 residues. CDR3 amino acids: CASTGDTHDEQFF. DNA of the CDR3: TGTGCCAGTACAGGAGACACTCACGATGAGCAGTTCTTC.

This clonotype was seen at least ten times. This chain joins TRBV6-5 and TRBJ2-3; a possible D gene is TRBD2 (6 bases). The CDR3 is 17 residues long. Germline assignment: CDR1 MNHEY and CDR2 SVGAGI. V was clipped by 0 bases and J by 2 bases, with 15 bases between them. The CDR3: CASSYSGLRGVTDTQYF. The CDR3 bases are TGTGCCAGCAGTTACTCAGGTCTGCGGGGAGTCACAGATACGCAGTATTTT.

This clonotype was recorded at least ten times. This rearrangement joins TRBV3-1 to TRBJ1-3, with TRBD1 matching 12 bases. The CDR3 loop spans 18 amino acids. The ends lost 0 bases at V and 4 bases at J; junction bases unmatched: 7. Germline V gene data show CDR1 as LGHDT and CDR2 as YNNKEL (reference sequence). The CDR3 DNA is TGTGCCAGCAGCCAAGATTGGGGACAGGGGGCGAGAGGAAACACCATATATTTT. It specifies CASSQDWGQGARGNTIYF. The variable domain in full, with the rest retrieved from reference TRBV3-1 and TRBJ1-3, is DTAVSQTPKYLVTQMGNDKSIKCEQNLGHDTMYWYKQDSKKFLKIMFSYNNKELIINETVPNRFSPKSPDKAHLNLHINSLELGDSAVYFCASSQDWGQGARGNTIYFGEGSWLTVV.

The chain is built from TRBV7-2 and TRBJ2-1; 10 positions agree with TRBD1. Germline values: CDR1 SGHTA, CDR2 FQGNSA. Trimming took 5 bases from V and 4 from J; bases not matched to a gene: 8. This CDR3 comprises 16 residues. This chain's CDR3 is CASSPDRGLVYNEQFF. DNA for the CDR3: TGTGCCAGCAGCCCAGACAGGGGGCTCGTTTACAATGAGCAGTTCTTC.

This clonotype was observed a handful of times. The chain has TRBV10-3 and TRBJ1-4, with no clear D. The CDR3 covers 13 residues. V gave up 8 bases and J gave up 5 bases, with 12 bases separating them. From germline, CDR1 is ENHRY and CDR2 SYGVKD. The CDR3 reads CAIGPGPNEKLFF. The CDR3 DNA reads as TGTGCCATCGGCCCAGGCCCCAATGAAAAACTGTTTTTT.

This clonotype was detected a few times. The gene calls are TRBV6-4 and TRBJ2-3; 8 nucleotides align to TRBD2. The CDR3 runs 15 residues. Germline V gene lookup returns CDR1 MRHNA and CDR2 SNTAGT. With 6 bases clipped from V and 3 bases from J, the junction kept 8 bases outside the gene matches. This CDR3 is CASSKTGGGTDTQYF. CDR3 DNA: TGTGCCAGCAGCAAAACCGGCGGGGGGACAGATACGCAGTATTTT.

This clonotype came up a few times. This chain joins TRBV19 and TRBJ2-7; TRBD1 matches 8 bases. CDR3 length: 14 residues. The ends lost 5 bases at V and 6 bases at J; junction bases unmatched: 9. From germline, CDR1 is LNHDA and CDR2 SQIVND (reference sequence). The CDR3 DNA reads as TGTGCCAGTAGTTTTGGACAGGGAGTCCGCGAGCAGTACTTC. Translated, it gives CASSFGQGVREQYF.

This clonotype has ten or more counts. The chain has TRBV5-5 and TRBJ2-7, with 14 bases lining up with TRBD2. Trimming removed 4 bases from V and 2 bases from J; junction bases left unmatched: 11. The CDR3 is 18 residues long. CDR1 SGHKS and CDR2 YYEKEE come from the germline V gene (reference sequence). Here the CDR3 reads CASSAFGTSGRTAYEQYF. CDR3 DNA: TGTGCCAGCAGCGCCTTCGGGACTAGCGGGAGAACGGCCTACGAGCAGTACTTC.

In this sample, this clonotype turned up a few times. This chain joins TRBV3-1 and TRBJ2-7; 10 bases match TRBD1. Unmatched junction bases numbered 5, after V lost 3 bases and J lost 3 bases. Looked up from germline, CDR1 is LGHDT and CDR2 is YNNKEL (reference sequence). The CDR3 totals 15 residues. CDR3 in DNA: TGTGCCAGCAGCCACGGACAGGGGGAGTACTACGAGCAGTACTTC. As protein: CASSHGQGEYYEQYF.

The table lists this clonotype with many counts. The rearrangement joins TRBV7-9 to TRBJ2-7, with 10 bases fitting TRBD1. Per germline, CDR1 SEHNR and CDR2 FQNEAQ (reference sequence). The length of the CDR3 is 14 residues. V lost 3 bases to trimming and J lost 2 bases; unmatched junction nucleotides: 1. This chain's CDR3 is CASSFDRGPYEQYF. The DNA of the CDR3 is TGTGCCAGCAGCTTCGACAGGGGGCCCTACGAGCAGTACTTC.

As for this clonotype: Being one base from a much bigger clone, this may be a read error. The V and J genes are TRBV29-1 and TRBJ2-1; perhaps D is TRBD1 or TRBD2 (6 bases each). Germline loops: CDR1 SQVTM, CDR2 ANQGSEA. The length of the CDR3 is 13 residues. The germline V and J ends were trimmed by 7 bases and 7 bases, with 17 bases remaining between them. Written as DNA, the CDR3 is TGCAGCGCGGAGGGGGTCTTGCGGAATGAGCAGTTCTTC. Residues: CSAEGVLRNEQFF.

There are many counts of this clonotype. One junction end disagrees with the germline gene, perhaps due to a read error. This sequence joins TRBV3-1 and TRBJ2-3, with D possibly TRBD2 on 6 matching bases. In germline, CDR1 is LGHDT, CDR2 YNNKEL (reference sequence). The CDR3 extends over 15 amino acids. The CDR3 DNA follows: TGTGCCAGCAACCAACTCAGCGGGAGCACAGATACGCAGTATTTT. Translated, it gives CASNQLSGSTDTQYF.